A selection of T cell receptor beta chains follows, all from one sample in a study of T cell repertoires in ileal Crohn's disease. Some clones are missing from TCRdb's copy, which holds only in-frame ones; the method was immunoSEQ multiplex PCR. The sample carries about 3,400 clones, over 70% recorded once. Material for sequencing was ileal tissue. Receptor source: an adult with Crohn's disease. Both conserved end residues are part of each CDR3. D genes are given only for firm matches. The listing skips clone size in some rows; elsewhere it reads once, few, many or a size class.

V	size	D	J	CDR3	DNA
TRBV11-2	-	TRBD2	TRBJ2-1	CASSPVGLAGVGRGNEQFF	TGTGCCAGCAGCCCGGTAGGGCTAGCGGGAGTGGGGAGGGGCAATGAGCAGTTCTTC
TRBV7-9	-	TRBD1	TRBJ2-7	CASSPKGAPYEQYF	TGTGCCAGCAGCCCCAAGGGGGCTCCCTACGAGCAGTACTTC
TRBV19	-	-	TRBJ1-5	CASTLGGGWGQPQHF	TGTGCCAGTACCCTAGGGGGGGGTTGGGGCCAGCCCCAGCATTTT
TRBV4-1	-	TRBD1	TRBJ2-1	CASSWGTGAEQFF	TGCGCCAGCAGCTGGGGTACAGGGGCAGAGCAGTTCTTC
TRBV5-1	-	-	TRBJ2-7	CASSLIPGSYEQYF	TGCGCCAGCAGCTTGATTCCAGGGTCCTACGAGCAGTACTTC
TRBV29-1	-	-	TRBJ2-7	CSAGEIEQYF	TGCAGCGCGGGAGAAATCGAGCAGTACTTC
TRBV6-1	-	-	TRBJ1-1	CASSEVAARGAFF	TGTGCCAGCAGTGAAGTGGCAGCAAGGGGCGCTTTCTTT
TRBV5-1	few	-	TRBJ2-5	CASSLVPGKQTQYF	TGCGCCAGCAGCTTGGTCCCAGGGAAGCAGACCCAGTACTTC
TRBV25-1	-	-	TRBJ1-2	CASSAGAALNYGYTF	TGTGCCAGCAGTGCAGGGGCAGCCCTAAACTATGGCTACACCTTC
TRBV6-5	once	TRBD1	TRBJ1-1	CATRGQLNTEAFF	TGTGCCACCCGGGGACAGCTGAACACTGAAGCTTTCTTT
TRBV30	-	-	TRBJ2-7	CAWTTGFSYEQYF	TGTGCCTGGACAACAGGGTTCTCCTACGAGCAGTACTTC
TRBV2	once	-	TRBJ2-5	CAIWYGGPQETQYF	TGTGCCATCTGGTATGGGGGCCCACAAGAGACCCAGTACTTC
TRBV5-1	-	-	TRBJ2-2	CASSLVEGRPGELFF	TGCGCCAGCAGCTTGGTGGAGGGGCGCCCCGGGGAGCTGTTTTTT
TRBV2	large	TRBD1	TRBJ2-7	CAKRSTGNEQYF	TGTGCCAAACGCTCGACAGGGAACGAGCAGTACTTC
TRBV25-1	-	-	TRBJ2-1	CASRDNYRAYNEQFF	TGTGCCAGCAGGGACAACTACAGGGCTTACAATGAGCAGTTCTTC
TRBV6-1	-	-	TRBJ2-6	CAGGWKDSGANVLTF	TGTGCCGGAGGTTGGAAGGACTCTGGGGCCAACGTCCTGACTTTC
TRBV5-6	few	-	TRBJ2-1	CASSPGASGYNEQFF	TGTGCCAGCAGCCCGGGGGCTAGCGGTTACAATGAGCAGTTCTTC
TRBV6-6	-	-	TRBJ2-7	CASSWTDVSYEQYF	TGTGCCAGCAGTTGGACAGACGTCTCCTACGAGCAGTACTTC
TRBV5-1	once	-	TRBJ2-7	CASSLGSRGNEQYF	TGCGCCAGCAGCTTGGGTTCTCGAGGCAACGAGCAGTACTTC
TRBV7-9	-	-	TRBJ1-2	CASSLADRWDGGYTF	TGTGCCAGCAGCTTAGCCGACAGGTGGGACGGTGGCTACACCTTC
TRBV13	few	-	TRBJ2-2	CASSLPGVNTGELFF	TGTGCCAGCAGCTTACCAGGTGTTAACACCGGGGAGCTGTTTTTT
TRBV25-1	few	-	TRBJ2-2	CASRPGQGELFF	TGTGCCAGCAGGCCGGGACAAGGGGAGCTGTTTTTT
TRBV7-8	once	-	TRBJ1-1	CASSLMARGVNTEAFF	TGTGCCAGCAGCTTAATGGCTCGGGGAGTGAACACTGAAGCTTTCTTT
TRBV7-6	-	-	TRBJ1-4	CASSLGPSNEKLFF	TGTGCCAGCAGCCTAGGGCCTTCGAATGAAAAACTGTTTTTT
TRBV5-6	-	TRBD2	TRBJ2-7	CASSLASRTRSSYEQYF	TGTGCCAGCAGCTTGGCCTCTCGGACTAGGAGCTCCTACGAGCAGTACTTC
TRBV27	-	TRBD1	TRBJ1-1	CASSSHSSTGTTEAFF	TGTGCCAGCAGTTCGCACTCTTCGACAGGGACAACTGAAGCTTTCTTT
TRBV19	-	TRBD1	TRBJ1-2	CASNPLQGASDYGYTF	TGTGCCAGTAACCCGCTACAGGGGGCGAGCGACTATGGCTACACCTTC
TRBV15	-	TRBD1	TRBJ1-5	CATSAGGPKPQHF	TGTGCCACCAGCGCAGGGGGCCCGAAGCCCCAGCATTTT
TRBV4-1	-	TRBD1	TRBJ2-7	CASSQWFSGTGGPYEQYF	TGCGCCAGCAGCCAATGGTTCTCGGGGACAGGGGGCCCCTACGAGCAGTACTTC
TRBV5-1	-	-	TRBJ1-1	CASSLSGTEAFF	TGCGCCAGCAGCTTGTCGGGAACTGAAGCTTTCTTT
TRBV25-1	-	TRBD1	TRBJ2-2	CASRTRGQANTGELFF	TGTGCCAGCAGGACTAGGGGACAGGCGAACACCGGGGAGCTGTTTTTT
TRBV6-1	few	-	TRBJ1-1	CASSDRETFF	TGTGCCAGCAGTGATCGTGAGACTTTCTTT
TRBV6-5	-	-	TRBJ1-2	CASSPSRDGYTF	TGTGCCAGCAGTCCGTCGAGGGATGGCTACACCTTC
TRBV4-3	-	TRBD1	TRBJ2-5	CASSQVYDRGVRETQYF	TGCGCCAGCAGCCAAGTTTACGACAGGGGGGTTCGAGAGACCCAGTACTTC
TRBV28	-	-	TRBJ2-2	CASSFRQTTGELFF	TGTGCCAGCAGTTTCCGACAGACCACCGGGGAGCTGTTTTTT
TRBV19	-	-	TRBJ1-5	CASTDPRGGGNQPQHF	TGTGCCAGTACCGACCCTCGCGGGGGAGGGAATCAGCCCCAGCATTTT
TRBV2	once	-	TRBJ2-1	CASTGSSYNEQFF	TGTGCCAGCACGGGAAGCTCCTACAATGAGCAGTTCTTC
TRBV29-1	-	TRBD2	TRBJ2-7	CSVESGRETYEQYF	TGCAGCGTTGAAAGCGGGAGGGAAACCTACGAGCAGTACTTC
TRBV4-2	-	-	TRBJ1-4	CASSQGSTTNEKLFF	TGTGCCAGCAGCCAAGGGAGTACAACTAATGAAAAACTGTTTTTT
TRBV7-9	-	-	TRBJ2-7	CASSPGPSSYEQYF	TGTGCCAGCAGCCCTGGGCCGAGCTCCTACGAGCAGTACTTC
TRBV7-2	few	-	TRBJ1-2	CASSPGGGPNFYGYTF	TGTGCCAGCAGCCCCGGGGGAGGGCCAAATTTCTATGGCTACACCTTC
TRBV10-1	-	-	TRBJ1-5	CASRRDKCNQPQHF	TGCGCCAGCAGACGGGACAAATGCAATCAGCCCCAGCATTTT
TRBV15	-	-	TRBJ2-5	CATTRTFQETQYF	TGTGCCACCACAAGGACTTTTCAAGAGACCCAGTACTTC
TRBV6-4	few	TRBD2	TRBJ2-3	CASSGTGGSTDTQYF	TGTGCCAGCAGTGGTACGGGGGGGAGCACAGATACGCAGTATTTT
TRBV27	few	-	TRBJ2-7	CASTGGSSYEQYF	TGTGCCAGCACCGGAGGGAGCTCCTACGAGCAGTACTTC
TRBV27	-	-	TRBJ2-7	CASSLLSGSWMGEQYF	TGTGCCAGCAGTTTATTATCGGGATCTTGGATGGGCGAGCAGTACTTC
TRBV5-1	-	TRBD1	TRBJ2-7	CASSSSDRGRNEQYF	TGCGCCAGCAGCTCCTCGGACAGGGGGCGTAACGAGCAGTACTTC
TRBV5-6	-	-	TRBJ1-2	CASSPPEGGQRGGYTF	TGTGCCAGCAGCCCCCCCGAGGGGGGGCAAAGGGGTGGCTACACCTTC